This T cell receptor beta chain derives from a study of T cells in localized non-small cell lung cancer. Points from the study as a whole: In adjacent lung, a median around 50 of the top 100 tumor clones were found. Uninvolved adjacent lung had the highest recorded T cell clonality, with tumor below it.

The CDR3 spans 14 residues. Germline assignment: CDR1 SQVTM and CDR2 ANQGSEA. Trimming took off 6 bases at V and 4 bases at J, with 16 bases between the two ends. Of note for this clone: Its antigen is unknown.

The protocol was immunoSEQ multiplex PCR, while the TCRdb copy is restricted to in-frame clones and leaves out a portion. The data show about 1,000 clones, roughly a third seen once. The chain joins TRBV29-1 to TRBJ2-1; D might be TRBD1 or TRBD2, each matching 5 bases. The sequences come from normal lung tissue next to the tumor, collected before any cancer treatment. The TCR was taken from a male donor older than 55 with stage II squamous cell lung carcinoma. The CDR3 spells CSVPPGTDYNEQFF. CDR3 in DNA: TGCAGCGTCCCCCCCGGGACGGATTACAATGAGCAGTTCTTC.